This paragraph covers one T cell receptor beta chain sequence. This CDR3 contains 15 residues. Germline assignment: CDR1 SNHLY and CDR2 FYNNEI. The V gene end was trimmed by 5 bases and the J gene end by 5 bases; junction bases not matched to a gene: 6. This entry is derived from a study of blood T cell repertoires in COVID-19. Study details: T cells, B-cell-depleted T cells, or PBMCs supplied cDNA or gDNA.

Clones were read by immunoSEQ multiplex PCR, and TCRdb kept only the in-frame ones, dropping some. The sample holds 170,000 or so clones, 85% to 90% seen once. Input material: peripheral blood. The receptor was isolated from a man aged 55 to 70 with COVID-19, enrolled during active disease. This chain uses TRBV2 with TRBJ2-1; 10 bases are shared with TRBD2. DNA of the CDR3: TGTGCCAGCAGTCGCGGGACTAGCGCAAACAATGAGCAGTTCTTC. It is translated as CASSRGTSANNEQFF.